The entry below describes one T cell receptor beta chain. This sample is drawn from a study of control samples from healthy donors and cancer patients. Clones were sequenced by immunoSEQ multiplex PCR, and TCRdb holds only the in-frame ones, with some missing. The table shows roughly 170,000 clones, with around 93% occurring only once. CDR1 is KGHDR and CDR2 is SFDVKD in the germline V gene. The V end was cut by 5 bases, the J end by 7 bases, with 10 bases between. The CDR3 spans 12 residues. This TCR was recovered from a man younger than 35 in good health. The chain has TRBV24-1 and TRBJ2-5, with D unresolved. Sequenced: blood. DNA of the CDR3: TGTGCCACCAGTGGCCCTGGGTTGACCCAGTACTTC. Protein product: CATSGPGLTQYF.